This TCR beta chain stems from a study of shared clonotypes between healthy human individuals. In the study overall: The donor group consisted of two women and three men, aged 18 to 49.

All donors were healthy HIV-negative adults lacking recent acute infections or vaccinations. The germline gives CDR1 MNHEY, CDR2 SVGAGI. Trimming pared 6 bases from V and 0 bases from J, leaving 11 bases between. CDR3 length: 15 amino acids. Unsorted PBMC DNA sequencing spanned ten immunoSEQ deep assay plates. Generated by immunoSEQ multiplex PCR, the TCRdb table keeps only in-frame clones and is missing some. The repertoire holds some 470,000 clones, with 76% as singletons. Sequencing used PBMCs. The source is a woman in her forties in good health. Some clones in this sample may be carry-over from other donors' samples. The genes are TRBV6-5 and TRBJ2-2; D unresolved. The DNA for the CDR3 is TGTGCCAGCAGAAACGGAGAAACGAACACCGGGGAGCTGTTTTTT. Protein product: CASRNGETNTGELFF.